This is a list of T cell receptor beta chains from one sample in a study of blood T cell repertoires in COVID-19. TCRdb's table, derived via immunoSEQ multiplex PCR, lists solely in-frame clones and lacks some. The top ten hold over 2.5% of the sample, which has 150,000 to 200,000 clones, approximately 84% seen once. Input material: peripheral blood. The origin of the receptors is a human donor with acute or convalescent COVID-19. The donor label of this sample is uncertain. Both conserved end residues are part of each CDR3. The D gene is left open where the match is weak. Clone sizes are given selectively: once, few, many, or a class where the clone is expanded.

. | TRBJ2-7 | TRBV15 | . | TGTGCCACCAGCAGAGATTCGGGGGTTCTGAACGAGCAGTACTTC | CATSRDSGVLNEQYF
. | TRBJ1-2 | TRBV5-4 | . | TGTGCCAGCAGCTTGGGCGGACCCAGGGCAGGCTACACCTTC | CASSLGGPRAGYTF
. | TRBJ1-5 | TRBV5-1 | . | TGCGCCAGCAGCTTGCGGCAGGTAGTACGCAATCAGCCCCAGCATTTT | CASSLRQVVRNQPQHF
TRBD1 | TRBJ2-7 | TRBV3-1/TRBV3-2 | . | TGTGCCAGCAGCCAGGGACAGGTCACGGAGCAGTACTTC | CASSQGQVTEQYF
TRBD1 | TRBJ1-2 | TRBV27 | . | TGTGCCAGCAGTCTGAGGGGGCCAGGGACAGGGGCAAACTATGGCTACACCTTC | CASSLRGPGTGANYGYTF
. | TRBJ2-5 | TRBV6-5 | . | TGTGCCAGCAGTTGGACCGGACTGGAGACCCAGTACTTC | CASSWTGLETQYF
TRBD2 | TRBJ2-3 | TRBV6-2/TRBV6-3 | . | TGTGCCAGCAGTTATGAGCGGGGGGGCGGGACAGATACGCAGTATTTT | CASSYERGGGTDTQYF
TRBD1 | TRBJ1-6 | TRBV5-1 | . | TGCGCCAGCAGCAACGGACAGGGAGGTTCACCCCTCCACTTT | CASSNGQGGSPLHF
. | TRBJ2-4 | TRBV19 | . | TGTGCCAGTGCGCGCGAGGGCAGGTCCAAAAACATTCAGTACTTC | CASAREGRSKNIQYF
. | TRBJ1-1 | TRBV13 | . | TGTGCCAGCAGCTCCACTAGCTCCATGAACACTGAAGCTTTCTTT | CASSSTSSMNTEAFF
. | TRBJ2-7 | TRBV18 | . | TGTGCCAGCTCACCACCCCGGACAACCTACGAGCAGTACTTC | CASSPPRTTYEQYF
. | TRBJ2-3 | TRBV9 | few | TGTGCCAGCAGCGTAGTCGGGGGGCCGAGCGCAGATACGCAGTATTTT | CASSVVGGPSADTQYF
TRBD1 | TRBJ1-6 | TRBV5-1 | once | TGCGCCAGCAGCTTGGAAGGGACAGCCATTAATTCACCCCTCCACTTT | CASSLEGTAINSPLHF
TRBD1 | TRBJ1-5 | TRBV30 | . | TGTGCCTGGCCCAGACAGGGTCAGGATCAGCCCCAGCATTTT | CAWPRQGQDQPQHF
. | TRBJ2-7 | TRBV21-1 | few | TGTGCCAGCAGCAAAGGGGGCGGGAGATCCTACGAGCAGTACTTC | CASSKGGGRSYEQYF
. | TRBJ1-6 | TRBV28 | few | TGTGCCAGCAGGACGCTTGCCGGGGGGGGGAATTCACCCCTCCACTTT | CASRTLAGGGNSPLHF
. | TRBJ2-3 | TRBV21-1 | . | TGTGCCAGCAGCATCTGGACTAGCGGGGATAGCACAGATACGCAGTATTTT | CASSIWTSGDSTDTQYF
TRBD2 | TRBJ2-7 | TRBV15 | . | TGTGCCACCAGCAGCCGACTAGCGGGTTACCCCATCGGGGAGCAGTACTTC | CATSSRLAGYPIGEQYF
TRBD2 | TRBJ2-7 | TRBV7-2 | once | TGTGCCAGCAGTCCTAGCGGGGGGTCCTTCTCCTACGAGCAGTACTTC | CASSPSGGSFSYEQYF
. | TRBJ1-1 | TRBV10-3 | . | TGTGCCAGCCATTCGGTCCAGGAGAACACTGAAGCTTTCTTT | CASHSVQENTEAFF
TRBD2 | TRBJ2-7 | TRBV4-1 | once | TGCGCCAGCAGCCAAATAAGCGGGGTAGCCTACGAGCAGTACTTC | CASSQISGVAYEQYF
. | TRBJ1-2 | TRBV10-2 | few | TGCGCCAGCAGTGCCGTCACAGGGAACTATGGCTACACCTTC | CASSAVTGNYGYTF
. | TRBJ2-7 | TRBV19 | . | TGTGCCAGTAGTCTAGACCTTTCTTACGAGCAGTACTTC | CASSLDLSYEQYF
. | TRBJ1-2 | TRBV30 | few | TGTGCCTGGACCCTCAGGGGTTTAGATGGCTACACCTTC | CAWTLRGLDGYTF